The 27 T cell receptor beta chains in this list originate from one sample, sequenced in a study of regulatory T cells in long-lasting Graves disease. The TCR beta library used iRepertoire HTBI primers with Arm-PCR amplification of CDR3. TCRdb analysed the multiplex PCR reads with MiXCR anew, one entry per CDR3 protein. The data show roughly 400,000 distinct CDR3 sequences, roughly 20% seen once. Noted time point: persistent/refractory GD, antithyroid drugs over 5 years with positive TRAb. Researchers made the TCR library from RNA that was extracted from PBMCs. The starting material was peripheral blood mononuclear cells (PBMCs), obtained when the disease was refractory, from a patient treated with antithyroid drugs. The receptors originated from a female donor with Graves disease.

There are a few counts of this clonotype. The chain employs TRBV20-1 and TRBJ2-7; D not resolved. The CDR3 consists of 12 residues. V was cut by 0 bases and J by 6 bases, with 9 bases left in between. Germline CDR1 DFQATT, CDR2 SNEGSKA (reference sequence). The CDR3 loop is CSARDVGPEQYF. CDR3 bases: TGCAGTGCTAGAGATGTGGGCCCCGAGCAGTACTTC.

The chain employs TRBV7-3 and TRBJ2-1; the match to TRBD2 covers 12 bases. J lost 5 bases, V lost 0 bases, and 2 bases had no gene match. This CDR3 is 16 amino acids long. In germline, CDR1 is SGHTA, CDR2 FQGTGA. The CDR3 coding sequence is TGTGCCAGCAGCTTAACGGGACTAGCGGGCAACAATGAGCAGTTCTTC. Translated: CASSLTGLAGNNEQFF.

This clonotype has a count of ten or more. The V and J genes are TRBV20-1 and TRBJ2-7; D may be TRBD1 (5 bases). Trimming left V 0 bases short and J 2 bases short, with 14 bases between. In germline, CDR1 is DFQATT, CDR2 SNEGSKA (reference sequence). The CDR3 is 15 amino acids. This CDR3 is CSARDSQGITYEQYF. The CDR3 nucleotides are TGCAGTGCTAGAGATTCGCAGGGTATTACCTACGAGCAGTACTTC.

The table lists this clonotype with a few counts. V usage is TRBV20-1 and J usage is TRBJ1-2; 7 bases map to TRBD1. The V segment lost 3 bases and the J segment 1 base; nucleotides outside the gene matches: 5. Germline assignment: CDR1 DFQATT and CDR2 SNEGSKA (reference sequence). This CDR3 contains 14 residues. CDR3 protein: CSASGDSHNYGYTF. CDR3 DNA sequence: TGCAGTGCTAGTGGGGACAGCCATAACTATGGCTACACCTTC.

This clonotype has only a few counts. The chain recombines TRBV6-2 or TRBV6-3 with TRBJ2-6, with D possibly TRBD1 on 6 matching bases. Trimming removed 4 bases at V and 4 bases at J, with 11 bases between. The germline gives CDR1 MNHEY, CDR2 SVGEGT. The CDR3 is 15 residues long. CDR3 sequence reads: CASSSGVEGANVLTF. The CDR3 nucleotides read TGTGCCAGCAGTTCAGGGGTGGAGGGGGCCAACGTCCTGACTTTC.

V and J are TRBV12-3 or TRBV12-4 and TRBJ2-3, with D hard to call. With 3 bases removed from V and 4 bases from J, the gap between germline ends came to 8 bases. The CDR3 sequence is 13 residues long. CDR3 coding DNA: TGTGCCAGCAGTTTCCGTGACCCAGATACGCAGTATTTT. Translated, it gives CASSFRDPDTQYF.

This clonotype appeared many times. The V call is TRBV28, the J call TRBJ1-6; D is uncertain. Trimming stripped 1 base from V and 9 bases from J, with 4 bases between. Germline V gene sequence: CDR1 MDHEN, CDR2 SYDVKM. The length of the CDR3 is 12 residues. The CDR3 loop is CASSLLGSPLHF. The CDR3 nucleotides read TGTGCCAGCAGTTTATTAGGTTCACCCCTCCACTTT.

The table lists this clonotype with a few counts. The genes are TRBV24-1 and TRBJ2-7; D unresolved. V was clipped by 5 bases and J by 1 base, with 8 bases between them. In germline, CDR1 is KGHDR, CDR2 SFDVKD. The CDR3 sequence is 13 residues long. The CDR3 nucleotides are TGTGCCACCAGTGGGGTGGAATCCTACGAGCAGTACTTC. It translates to CATSGVESYEQYF.

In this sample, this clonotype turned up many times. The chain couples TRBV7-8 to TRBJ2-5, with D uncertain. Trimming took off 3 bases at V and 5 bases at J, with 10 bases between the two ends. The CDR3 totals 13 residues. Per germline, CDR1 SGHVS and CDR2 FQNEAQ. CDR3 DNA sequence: TGTGCCAGCAGCTTTTCCATATCGGAGACCCAGTACTTC. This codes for CASSFSISETQYF.

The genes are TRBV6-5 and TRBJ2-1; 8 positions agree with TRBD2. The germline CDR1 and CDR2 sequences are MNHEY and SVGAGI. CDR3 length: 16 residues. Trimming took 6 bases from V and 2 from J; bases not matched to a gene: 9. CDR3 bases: TGTGCCAGCAGATACAGGAGCGGGAGTGCCTACAATGAGCAGTTCTTC. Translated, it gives CASRYRSGSAYNEQFF.

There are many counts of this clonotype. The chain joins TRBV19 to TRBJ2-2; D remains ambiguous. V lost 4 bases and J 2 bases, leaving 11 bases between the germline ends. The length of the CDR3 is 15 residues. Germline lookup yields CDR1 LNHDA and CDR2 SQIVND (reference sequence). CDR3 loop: CASSTRTANTGELFF. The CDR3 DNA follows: TGTGCCAGTAGTACCCGGACCGCCAACACCGGGGAGCTGTTTTTT.

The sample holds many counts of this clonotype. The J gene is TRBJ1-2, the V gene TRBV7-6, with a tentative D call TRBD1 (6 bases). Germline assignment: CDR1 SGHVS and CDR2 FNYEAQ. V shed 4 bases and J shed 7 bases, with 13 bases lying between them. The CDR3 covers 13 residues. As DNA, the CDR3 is TGTGCCAGCAGCTCTCATGAGGGGGGTGGCTACACCTTC. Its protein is CASSSHEGGGYTF.

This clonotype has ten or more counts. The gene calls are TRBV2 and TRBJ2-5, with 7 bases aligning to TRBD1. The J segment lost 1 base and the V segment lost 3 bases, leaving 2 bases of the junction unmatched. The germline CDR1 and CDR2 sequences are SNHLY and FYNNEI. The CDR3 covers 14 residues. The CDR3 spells CASSEDRFQETQYF. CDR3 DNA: TGTGCCAGCAGTGAGGACAGGTTCCAAGAGACCCAGTACTTC. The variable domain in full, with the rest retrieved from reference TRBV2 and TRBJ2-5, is EPEVTQTPSHQVTQMGQEVILRCVPISNHLYFYWYRQILGQKVEFLVSFYNNEISEKSEIFDDQFSVERPDGSNFTLKIRSTKLEDSAMYFCASSEDRFQETQYFGPGTRLLVL.

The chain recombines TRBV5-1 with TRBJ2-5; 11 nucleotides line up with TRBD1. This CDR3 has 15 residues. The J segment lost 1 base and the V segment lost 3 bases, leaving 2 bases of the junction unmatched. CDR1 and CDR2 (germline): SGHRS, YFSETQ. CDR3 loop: CASSSGQGAQETQYF. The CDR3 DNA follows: TGCGCCAGCAGCTCTGGACAGGGGGCCCAAGAGACCCAGTACTTC. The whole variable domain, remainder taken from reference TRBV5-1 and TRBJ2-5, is KAGVTQTPRYLIKTRGQQVTLSCSPISGHRSVSWYQQTPGQGLQFLFEYFSETQRNKGNFPGRFSGRQFSNSRSEMNVSTLELGDSALYLCASSSGQGAQETQYFGPGTRLLVL.

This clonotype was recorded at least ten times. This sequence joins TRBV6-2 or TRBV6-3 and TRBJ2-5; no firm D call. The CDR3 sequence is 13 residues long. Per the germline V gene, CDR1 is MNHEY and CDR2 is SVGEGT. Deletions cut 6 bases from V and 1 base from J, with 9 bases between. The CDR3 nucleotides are TGTGCCAGCAGAAGACCCGTCCAAGAGACCCAGTACTTC. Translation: CASRRPVQETQYF.

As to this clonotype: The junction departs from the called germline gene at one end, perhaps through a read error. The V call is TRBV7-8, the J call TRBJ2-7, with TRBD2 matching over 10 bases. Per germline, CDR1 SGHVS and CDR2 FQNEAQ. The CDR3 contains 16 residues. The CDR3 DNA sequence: TGTGCCAGCAGCTTAGCTCCTAGCGGGAGAGAACACGAGCAGTGCTTC. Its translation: CASSLAPSGREHEQCF.

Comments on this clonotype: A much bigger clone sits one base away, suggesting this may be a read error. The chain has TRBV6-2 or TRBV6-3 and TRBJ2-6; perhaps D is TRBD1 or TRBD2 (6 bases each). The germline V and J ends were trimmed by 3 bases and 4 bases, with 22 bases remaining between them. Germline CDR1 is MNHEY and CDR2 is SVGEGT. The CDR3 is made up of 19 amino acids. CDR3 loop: CASSYGWGADVTGANVLTF. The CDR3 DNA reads TGTGCCAGCAGTTATGGGTGGGGGGCGGACGTTACAGGGGCCAACGTCCTGACTTTC.

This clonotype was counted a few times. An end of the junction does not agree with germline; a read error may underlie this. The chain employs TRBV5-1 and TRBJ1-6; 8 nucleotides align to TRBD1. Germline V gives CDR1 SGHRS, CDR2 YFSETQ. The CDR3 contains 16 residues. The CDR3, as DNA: TGTGCCAGCAGCTACGGACAGGGAGGCGTTAATTCACCCCTCCACTTT. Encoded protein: CASSYGQGGVNSPLHF.

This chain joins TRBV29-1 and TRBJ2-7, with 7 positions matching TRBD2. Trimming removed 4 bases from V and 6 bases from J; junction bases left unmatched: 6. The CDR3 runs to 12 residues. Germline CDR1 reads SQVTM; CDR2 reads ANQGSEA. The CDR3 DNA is TGCAGCGTTGTTGGCGGGGGAGGCGAGCAGTACTTC. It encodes CSVVGGGGEQYF.

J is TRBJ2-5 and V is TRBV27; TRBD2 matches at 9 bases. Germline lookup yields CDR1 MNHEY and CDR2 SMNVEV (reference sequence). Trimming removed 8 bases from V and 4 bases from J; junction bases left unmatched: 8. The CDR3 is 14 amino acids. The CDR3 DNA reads TGTGCCAGCGGGGCGGGAGGGGCACGAGAGACCCAGTACTTC. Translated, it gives CASGAGGARETQYF.

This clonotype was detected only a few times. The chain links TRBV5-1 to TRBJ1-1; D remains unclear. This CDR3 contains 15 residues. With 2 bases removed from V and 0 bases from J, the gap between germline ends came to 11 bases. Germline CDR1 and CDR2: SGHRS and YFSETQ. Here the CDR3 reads CASSFQGRVNTEAFF. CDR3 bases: TGCGCCAGCAGCTTTCAAGGACGGGTGAACACTGAAGCTTTCTTT.

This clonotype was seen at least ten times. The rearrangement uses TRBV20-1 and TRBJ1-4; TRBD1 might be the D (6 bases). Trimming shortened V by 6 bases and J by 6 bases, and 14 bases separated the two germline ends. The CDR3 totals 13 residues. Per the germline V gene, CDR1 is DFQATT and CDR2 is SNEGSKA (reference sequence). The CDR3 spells CSAPTGVDEKLFF. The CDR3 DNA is TGCAGTGCGCCGACAGGAGTTGATGAAAAACTGTTTTTT.

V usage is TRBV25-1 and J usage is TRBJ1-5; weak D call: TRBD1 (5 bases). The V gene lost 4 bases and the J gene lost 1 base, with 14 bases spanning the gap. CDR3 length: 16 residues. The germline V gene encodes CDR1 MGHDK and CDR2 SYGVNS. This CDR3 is CASSAGWGGSNQPQHF. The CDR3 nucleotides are TGTGCCAGCAGTGCGGGGTGGGGGGGGAGCAATCAGCCCCAGCATTTT.

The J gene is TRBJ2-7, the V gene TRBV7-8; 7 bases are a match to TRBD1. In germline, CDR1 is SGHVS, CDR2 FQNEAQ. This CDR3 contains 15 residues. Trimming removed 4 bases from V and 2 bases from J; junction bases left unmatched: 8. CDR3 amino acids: CASSSIYRGTYEQYF. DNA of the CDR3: TGTGCCAGCAGCTCGATTTACAGGGGAACCTACGAGCAGTACTTC.

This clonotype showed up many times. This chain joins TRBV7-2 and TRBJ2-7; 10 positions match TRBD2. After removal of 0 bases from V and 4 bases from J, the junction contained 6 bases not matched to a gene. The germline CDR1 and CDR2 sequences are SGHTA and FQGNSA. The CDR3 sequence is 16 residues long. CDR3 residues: CASSLAPSGSNYEQYF. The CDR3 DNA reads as TGTGCCAGCAGCTTAGCCCCTAGCGGGAGTAATTACGAGCAGTACTTC.

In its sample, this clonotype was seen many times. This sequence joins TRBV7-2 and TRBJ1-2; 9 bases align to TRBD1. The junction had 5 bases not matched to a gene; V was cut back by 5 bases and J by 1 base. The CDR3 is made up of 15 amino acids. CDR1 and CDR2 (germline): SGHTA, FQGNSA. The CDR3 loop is CASSPGTGHNYGYTF. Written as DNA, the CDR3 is TGTGCCAGCAGCCCCGGGACAGGGCATAACTATGGCTACACCTTC.

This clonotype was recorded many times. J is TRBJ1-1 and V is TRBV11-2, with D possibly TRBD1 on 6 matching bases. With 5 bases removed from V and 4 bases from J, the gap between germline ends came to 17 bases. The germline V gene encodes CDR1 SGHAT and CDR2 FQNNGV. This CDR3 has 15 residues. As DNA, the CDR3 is TGTGCCAGCAGCGGCGCCTTCTCGGGGGCCACTGAAGCTTTCTTT. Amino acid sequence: CASSGAFSGATEAFF.